This T cell receptor (beta chain) was retrieved from a study of blood T cell repertoires in COVID-19. Background on the study: T cells, B-cell-depleted T cells, or PBMCs provided the cDNA or gDNA that served as material.

The protocol was immunoSEQ multiplex PCR, while the TCRdb copy is restricted to in-frame clones and leaves out a portion. The table has 150,000 to 200,000 clones, 86% seen once; the top ten hold around 8.6%. The study recruited people aged roughly 18 to 100 years across 24 US areas. In Cohort 3, a recovered donor had either two negative PCRs, clearance, or symptom resolution. V shed 6 bases and J shed 4 bases, with 15 bases lying between them. Looked up from germline, CDR1 is MGHRA and CDR2 is YSYEKL. The CDR3 has 15 residues. The TCR comes from a woman aged 25 to 39 who had recovered from COVID-19. The sequencing input was PBMCs or T cells enriched from blood (not recorded which). This chain joins TRBV4-1 and TRBJ2-2, with a possible D match to TRBD2 (5 bases). CDR3 protein: CASSPEARSTGELFF. As DNA, the CDR3 is TGCGCCAGCAGTCCGGAGGCCCGGTCCACCGGGGAGCTGTTTTTT.